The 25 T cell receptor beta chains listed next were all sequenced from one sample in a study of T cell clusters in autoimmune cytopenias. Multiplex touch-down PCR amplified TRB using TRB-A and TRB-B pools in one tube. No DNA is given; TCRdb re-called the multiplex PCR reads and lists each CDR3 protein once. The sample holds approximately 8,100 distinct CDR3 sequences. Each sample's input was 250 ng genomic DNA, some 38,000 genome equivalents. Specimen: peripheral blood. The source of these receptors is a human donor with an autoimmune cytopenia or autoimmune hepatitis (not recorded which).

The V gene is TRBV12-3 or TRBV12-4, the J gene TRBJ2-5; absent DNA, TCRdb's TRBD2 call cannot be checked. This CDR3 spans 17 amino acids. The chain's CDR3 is CASSPGGLAGGSYEQFF.

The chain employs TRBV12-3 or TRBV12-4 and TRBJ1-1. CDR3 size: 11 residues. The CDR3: CASSLGYEAFF.

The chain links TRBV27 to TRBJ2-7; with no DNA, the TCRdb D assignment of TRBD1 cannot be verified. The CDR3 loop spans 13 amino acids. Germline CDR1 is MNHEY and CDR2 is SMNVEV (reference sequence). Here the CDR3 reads CASSPGSRHEQYF.

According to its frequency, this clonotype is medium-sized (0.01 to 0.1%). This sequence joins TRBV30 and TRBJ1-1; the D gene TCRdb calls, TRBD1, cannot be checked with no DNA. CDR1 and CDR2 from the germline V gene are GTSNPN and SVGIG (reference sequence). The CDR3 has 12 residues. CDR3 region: CAWRRGVTEAFF.

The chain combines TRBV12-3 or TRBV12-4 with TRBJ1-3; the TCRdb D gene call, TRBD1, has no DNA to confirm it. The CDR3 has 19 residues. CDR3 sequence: CASRGQGIGFRGSGNTIYF.

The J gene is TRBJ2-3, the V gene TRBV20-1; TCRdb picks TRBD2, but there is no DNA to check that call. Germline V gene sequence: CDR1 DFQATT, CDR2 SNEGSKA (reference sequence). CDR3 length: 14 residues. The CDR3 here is CSANPSGSTDTQYF.

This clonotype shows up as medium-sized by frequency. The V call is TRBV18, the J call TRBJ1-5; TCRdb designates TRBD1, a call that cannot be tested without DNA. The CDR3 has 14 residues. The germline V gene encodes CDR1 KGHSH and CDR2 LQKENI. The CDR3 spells CASSEVGGVQPQHF.

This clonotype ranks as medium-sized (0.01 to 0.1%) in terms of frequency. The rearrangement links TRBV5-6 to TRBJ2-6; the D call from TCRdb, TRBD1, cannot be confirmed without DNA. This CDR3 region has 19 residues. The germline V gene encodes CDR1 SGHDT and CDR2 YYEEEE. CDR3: CASSLGARGLASGANVLTF.

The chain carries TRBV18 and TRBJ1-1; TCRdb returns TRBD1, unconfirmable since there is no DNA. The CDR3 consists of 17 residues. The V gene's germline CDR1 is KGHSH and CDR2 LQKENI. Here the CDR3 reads CASSPFPPGHWNTEAFF.

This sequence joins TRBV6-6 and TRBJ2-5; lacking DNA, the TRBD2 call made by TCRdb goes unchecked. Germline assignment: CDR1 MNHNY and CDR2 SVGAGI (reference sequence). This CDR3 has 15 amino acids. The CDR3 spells CASRIPSGGYNEQYF.

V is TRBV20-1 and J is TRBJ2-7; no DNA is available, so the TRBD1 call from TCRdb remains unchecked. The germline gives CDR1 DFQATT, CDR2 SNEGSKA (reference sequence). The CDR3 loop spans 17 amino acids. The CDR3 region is CSARDLSRRVSSYEQYF.

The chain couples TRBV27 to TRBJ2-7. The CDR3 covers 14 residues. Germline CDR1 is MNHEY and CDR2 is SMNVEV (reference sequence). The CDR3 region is CASSLRESSYEQYF.

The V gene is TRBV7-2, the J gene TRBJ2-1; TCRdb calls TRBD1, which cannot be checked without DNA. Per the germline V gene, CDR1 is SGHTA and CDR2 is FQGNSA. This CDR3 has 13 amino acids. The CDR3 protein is CASSRGLYNKQFF.

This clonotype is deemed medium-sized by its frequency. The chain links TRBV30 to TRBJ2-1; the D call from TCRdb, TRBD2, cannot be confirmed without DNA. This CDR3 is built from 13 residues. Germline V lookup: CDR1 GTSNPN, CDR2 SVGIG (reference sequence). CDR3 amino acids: CASASGDYNEQFF.

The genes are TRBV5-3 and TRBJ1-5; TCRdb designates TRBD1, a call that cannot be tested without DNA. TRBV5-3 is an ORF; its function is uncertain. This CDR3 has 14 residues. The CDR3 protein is CARSLGGQVQPQHF.

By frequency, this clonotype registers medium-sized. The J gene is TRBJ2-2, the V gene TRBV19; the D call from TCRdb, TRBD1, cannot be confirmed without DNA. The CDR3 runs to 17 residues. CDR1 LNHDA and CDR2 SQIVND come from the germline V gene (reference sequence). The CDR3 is CASSPRGQGIVTGELFF.

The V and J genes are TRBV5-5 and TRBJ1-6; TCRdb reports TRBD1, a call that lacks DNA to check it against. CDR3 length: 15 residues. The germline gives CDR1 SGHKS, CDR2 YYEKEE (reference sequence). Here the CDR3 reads CASSPTGGFNSPLHF. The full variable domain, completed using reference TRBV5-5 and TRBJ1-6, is DAGVTQSPTHLIKTRGQQVTLRCSPISGHKSVSWYQQVLGQGPQFIFQYYEKEERGRGNFPDRFSARQFPNYSSELNVNALLLGDSALYLCASSPTGGFNSPLHFGNGTRLTVT.

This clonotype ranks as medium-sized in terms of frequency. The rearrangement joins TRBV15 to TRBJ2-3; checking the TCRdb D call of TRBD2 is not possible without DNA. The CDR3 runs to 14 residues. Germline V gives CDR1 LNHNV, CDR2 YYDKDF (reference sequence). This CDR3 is CATAEAGGPITQYF.

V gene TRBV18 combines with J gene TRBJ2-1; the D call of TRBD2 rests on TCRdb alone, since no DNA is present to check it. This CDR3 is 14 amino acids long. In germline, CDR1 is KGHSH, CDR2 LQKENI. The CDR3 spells CASSQLAGDNEQFF.

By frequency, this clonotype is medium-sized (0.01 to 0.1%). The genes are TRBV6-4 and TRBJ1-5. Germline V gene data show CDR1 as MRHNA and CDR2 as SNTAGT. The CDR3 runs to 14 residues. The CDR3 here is CASSDSKTNQPQHF.

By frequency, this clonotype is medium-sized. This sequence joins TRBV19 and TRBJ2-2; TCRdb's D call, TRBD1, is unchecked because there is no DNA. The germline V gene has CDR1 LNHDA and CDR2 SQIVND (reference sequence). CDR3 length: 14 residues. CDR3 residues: CASRTGQGSGELFF.

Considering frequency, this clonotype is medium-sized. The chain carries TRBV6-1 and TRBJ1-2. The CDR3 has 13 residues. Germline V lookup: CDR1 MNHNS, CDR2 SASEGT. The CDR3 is CASAVQPVYGYTF.

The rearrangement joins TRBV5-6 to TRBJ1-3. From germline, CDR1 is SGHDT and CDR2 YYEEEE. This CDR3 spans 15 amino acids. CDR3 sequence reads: CASSLGLGRGNTIYF. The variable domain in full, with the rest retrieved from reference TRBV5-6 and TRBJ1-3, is DAGVTQSPTHLIKTRGQQVTLRCSPKSGHDTVSWYQQALGQGPQFIFQYYEEEERQRGNFPDRFSGHQFPNYSSELNVNALLLGDSALYLCASSLGLGRGNTIYFGEGSWLTVV.

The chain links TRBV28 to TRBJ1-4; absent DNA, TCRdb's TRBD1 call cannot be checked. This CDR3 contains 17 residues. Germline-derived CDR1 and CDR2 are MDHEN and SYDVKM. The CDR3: CASSSPTNRGRREKLFF. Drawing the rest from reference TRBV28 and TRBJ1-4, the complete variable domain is DVKVTQSSRYLVKRTGEKVFLECVQDMDHENMFWYRQDPGLGLRLIYFSYDVKMKEKGDIPEGYSVSREKKERFSLILESASTNQTSMYLCASSSPTNRGRREKLFFGSGTQLSVL.

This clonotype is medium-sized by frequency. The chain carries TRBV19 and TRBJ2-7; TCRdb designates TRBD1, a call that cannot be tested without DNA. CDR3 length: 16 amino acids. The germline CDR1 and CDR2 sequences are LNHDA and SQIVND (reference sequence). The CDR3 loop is CASSTRPGQGLREQYF. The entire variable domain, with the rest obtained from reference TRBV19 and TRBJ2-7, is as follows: DGGITQSPKYLFRKEGQNVTLSCEQNLNHDAMYWYRQDPGQGLRLIYYSQIVNDFQKGDIAEGYSVSREKKESFPLTVTSAQKNPTAFYLCASSTRPGQGLREQYFGPGTRLTVT.